Below, one T cell receptor (beta chain) is given with its context. The data are from a study of T-cell memory formation after mild COVID-19. Study as a whole: TCR clusters were mostly confined to one donor each.

TCRdb redid the calling of the 5' RACE reads with MiXCR, one entry per CDR3 protein. This table holds 350,000 to 550,000 distinct CDR3 sequences, approximately 19% found once. CDR3 length: 17 amino acids. V was trimmed by 6 bases and J by 3 bases, leaving 24 bases between them. Germline CDR1 is MNHEY and CDR2 is SVGEGT. This TCR was sampled from a man younger than 35 who had mild COVID-19 (a few samples of this study predate the infection). Cell type and time point are not known. The chain links TRBV6-2 or TRBV6-3 to TRBJ2-7; D is perhaps TRBD2 (6 bases). Sequenced sample: PBMCs or a T cell subset sorted from them (not recorded which). CDR3 in amino acids: CASSLRFGGALNYEQYF. The DNA of the CDR3 is TGTGCCAGCAGCCTACGGTTCGGGGGAGCCCTTAACTACGAGCAGTACTTC.